Listed below are T cell receptor beta chains from one sample, sequenced in a study of blood T cell repertoires in COVID-19. Assay: immunoSEQ multiplex PCR; the TCRdb copy retains only in-frame clones and omits some. Of 450,000 to 500,000 clones in the sample, around 90% are singletons; the top ten hold approximately 0.7%. Sequencing used PBMCs or T cells enriched from blood (not recorded which). Receptors were obtained from a woman between 18 and 29 years old who had recovered from COVID-19. Both conserved end residues are part of each CDR3. D genes are given only for firm matches.

D,J,V,CDR3
-,TRBJ1-5,TRBV5-6,CASSLMGGPDSNQPQHF
-,TRBJ1-1,TRBV3-1/TRBV3-2,CASSQDLGGAFF
TRBD1,TRBJ1-5,TRBV30,CAWSPGQLDQPQHF
TRBD1,TRBJ2-7,TRBV5-1,CASSRPGTGLAYEQYF
-,TRBJ2-1,TRBV4-1,CASSQVRTGSSYNEQFF
TRBD1,TRBJ1-2,TRBV28,CASSFRGQGAGGYTF
-,TRBJ2-7,TRBV7-2,CASSLVARHSEGEQYF
-,TRBJ2-7,TRBV30,CAWSVPQIYEQYF
TRBD2,TRBJ2-2,TRBV6-1,CASSEDGGSTGELFF
-,TRBJ1-3,TRBV19,CASSKGVGNTIYF
-,TRBJ2-2,TRBV2,CASSPSPPGELFF
-,TRBJ1-1,TRBV9,CASSVGGANTEAFF
-,TRBJ1-1,TRBV6-5,CASSYGGGNTEAFF
-,TRBJ2-2,TRBV2,CASSPVRVGTGELFF
-,TRBJ1-2,TRBV28,CASSKRGWSGYTF
-,TRBJ2-7,TRBV3-1/TRBV3-2,CASSQGGRKAGEQYF
-,TRBJ1-1,TRBV19,CASSIDRNTEAFF
TRBD1,TRBJ1-2,TRBV6-6,CASSFGQGYGYTF
-,TRBJ1-5,TRBV19,CASSIMATNNQPQHF
-,TRBJ1-4,TRBV4-1,CASSRLPGTTNEKLFF
-,TRBJ2-2,TRBV6-6,CASSYGSAVTGELFF
TRBD1,TRBJ2-2,TRBV2,CARAPRTGNTGELFF
TRBD1,TRBJ1-3,TRBV5-1,CASSLTGVTSGNTIYF
-,TRBJ2-3,TRBV4-1,CASSPGIRTTSTDTQYF
-,TRBJ1-1,TRBV6-5,CASSLMRGDTEAFF
TRBD2,TRBJ2-7,TRBV5-1,CASSRGLAGAFYEQYF
TRBD1,TRBJ1-3,TRBV2,CASTIRQGGYNTIYF
-,TRBJ2-5,TRBV5-1,CASSLGSRQPPGTQYF
-,TRBJ2-7,TRBV5-4,CASSSEEGWSSYEQYF
-,TRBJ1-6,TRBV30,CAWNLARLSTYNSPLHF
TRBD1,TRBJ2-1,TRBV5-4,CASSQGAQLGEQFF
-,TRBJ1-2,TRBV7-2,CASSEIQGALDGYTF
-,TRBJ1-2,TRBV3-1/TRBV3-2,CASSQDAGYYGYTF
-,TRBJ1-1,TRBV5-1,CASSLDVLHTEAFF
TRBD1,TRBJ2-3,TRBV6-5,CARGVGGVDTQYF
TRBD1,TRBJ2-1,TRBV18,CASSAGTGGYNEQFF
TRBD1,TRBJ2-6,TRBV7-3,CASSLEGASGANVLTF
TRBD1,TRBJ1-1,TRBV6-5,CASSYGMTGSRTEAFF
-,TRBJ2-5,TRBV5-1,CASSSPEETQYF
-,TRBJ2-5,TRBV18,CASSPEREETQYF
TRBD1,TRBJ1-2,TRBV10-2,CASSPSTGGVWGYTF
-,TRBJ2-5,TRBV7-6,CASSFPAGVSETQYF
-,TRBJ2-5,TRBV2,CASGGGRTQETQYF
-,TRBJ2-7,TRBV2,CASSVRGDSYEQYF
-,TRBJ2-7,TRBV3-1/TRBV3-2,CASSQDRGYEQYF
-,TRBJ2-6,TRBV2,CASSDRVAGANVLTF